This entry lists 23 T cell receptor beta chains sequenced from one sample in a study of T cell responses to AZD1222 COVID-19 vaccine. The protocol was immunoSEQ multiplex PCR, while the TCRdb copy is restricted to in-frame clones and leaves out a portion. The sample lists roughly 120,000 clones; approximately 85% were seen once. Source: peripheral blood, taken 28 days after the second AZD1222 dose. The source of these receptors is an adult who received the AZD1222 COVID-19 vaccine.

DNA of the CDR3: TGTGCCAGCAGCTTTGCCAGACAAAACTATGGCTACACCTTC. Encoded protein: CASSFARQNYGYTF. The J gene is TRBJ1-2, the V gene TRBV5-4; D gene ambiguous. The CDR3 runs to 14 residues. V dropped 2 bases and J dropped 2 bases, with 10 bases sitting between them. Germline loops: CDR1 SGHNT, CDR2 YYREEE (reference sequence).

V and J are TRBV5-8 and TRBJ1-4; possible D gene TRBD1, 6 bases. Germline V gene lookup returns CDR1 SGHTS and CDR2 YDEGEE. V was pared by 3 bases and J by 8 bases, with 17 bases between. The CDR3 extends over 15 amino acids. CDR3 sequence: CASSSSWGAMEKLFF. The CDR3 coding sequence is TGTGCCAGCAGCTCGTCATGGGGGGCAATGGAAAAACTGTTTTTT.

This chain connects TRBV5-4 to TRBJ1-2, with 7 bases lining up with TRBD1. CDR3 length: 15 amino acids. Germline V gene data show CDR1 as SGHNT and CDR2 as YYREEE (reference sequence). J lost 2 bases, V lost 2 bases, and 6 bases had no gene match. CDR3 in DNA: TGTGCCAGCAGCTTTCCCGCGACAGGGAACTATGGCTACACCTTC. Translating gives CASSFPATGNYGYTF.

The chain links TRBV4-1 to TRBJ1-2; the match to TRBD1 covers 7 bases. Germline CDR1 MGHRA, CDR2 YSYEKL. The CDR3 totals 14 residues. The V gene end was trimmed by 1 base and the J gene end by 8 bases; junction bases not matched to a gene: 7. The CDR3 DNA is TGCGCCAGCAGCCAAGCCCAGGGGGGGCGAGGCTACACCTTC. It codes for CASSQAQGGRGYTF.

The chain joins TRBV5-1 to TRBJ2-7; D call uncertain. Trimming left V 4 bases short and J 3 bases short, with 11 bases between. The CDR3 runs 13 residues. CDR1 SGHRS and CDR2 YFSETQ come from the germline V gene. The CDR3 sequence: CASSGPGLYEQYF. The DNA of the CDR3 is TGCGCCAGCAGCGGCCCGGGTCTCTACGAGCAGTACTTC.

The chain carries TRBV19 and TRBJ2-7; the D call may be TRBD1 or TRBD2 (5 bases each). Germline loops: CDR1 LNHDA, CDR2 SQIVND (reference sequence). The V and J ends lost 3 bases and 0 bases respectively, with 12 bases between them. The CDR3 runs to 15 residues. CDR3 in amino acids: CASSIFRDGSYEQYF. The CDR3, as DNA: TGTGCCAGTAGTATTTTTCGGGACGGCTCCTACGAGCAGTACTTC.

V and J are TRBV30 and TRBJ2-3; D might be TRBD2 (6 bases). The V gene's germline CDR1 is GTSNPN and CDR2 SVGIG (reference sequence). V lost 0 bases, J lost 4 bases, and 20 bases lay in between. This CDR3 has 17 residues. The CDR3 loop reads CAWSVRHSLAVADTQYF. CDR3 bases: TGTGCCTGGAGTGTACGCCACTCCTTAGCGGTTGCAGATACGCAGTATTTT.

This chain connects TRBV3-1 (or the pseudogene TRBV3-2) to TRBJ1-1; D ambiguous. CDR3 length: 13 residues. Germline loops: CDR1 LGHDT, CDR2 YNNKEL (reference sequence). Trimming cost V 1 base and J 4 bases, with 7 bases left between them. In DNA, the CDR3 is TGTGCCAGCAGCCAAGGGTGGACCACTGAAGCTTTCTTT. It codes for CASSQGWTTEAFF.

In its sample, this clone was seen a few times. The CDR3 DNA reads TGCGCCAGCAGCTTGGGGGAGGTGTATTATGATACGCAGTATTTT. Protein sequence: CASSLGEVYYDTQYF. The V and J genes are TRBV5-1 and TRBJ2-3; a weak D match, TRBD2 (6 bases). The ends were cut back, 0 bases at V and 6 bases at J, with 14 bases in the middle. Germline CDR1 SGHRS, CDR2 YFSETQ. CDR3 length equals 15 residues.

The table lists this clone with a few counts. V and J are TRBV6-2 or TRBV6-3 and TRBJ1-5, with D unclear. The V gene's germline CDR1 is MNHEY and CDR2 SVGEGT. The CDR3 extends over 14 amino acids. V shed 2 bases and J shed 4 bases, with 9 bases lying between them. The CDR3 region is CASSYGGVNQPQHF. DNA of the CDR3: TGTGCCAGCAGTTACGGCGGGGTAAATCAGCCCCAGCATTTT.

The chain couples TRBV7-2 to TRBJ2-3, with D unresolved. The CDR3 loop spans 16 amino acids. V lost 2 bases and J lost 0, with 12 bases in between. The germline V gene has CDR1 SGHTA and CDR2 FQGNSA. DNA of the CDR3: TGTGCCAGCAGCTTAATTGGGGAAACTAGCACAGATACGCAGTATTTT. Its protein is CASSLIGETSTDTQYF.

V is TRBV5-1 and J is TRBJ2-3; 12 bases fit TRBD2. CDR1 SGHRS and CDR2 YFSETQ come from the germline V gene. This CDR3 spans 20 amino acids. Trimming cost V 6 bases and J 3 bases; bases outside gene matches: 20. CDR3 in amino acids: CASKGLAGGPRPGETDTQYF. The CDR3 DNA is TGCGCCAGCAAAGGCCTAGCGGGGGGGCCGAGACCGGGGGAGACAGATACGCAGTATTTT. The full variable domain, with the rest looked up from reference TRBV5-1 and TRBJ2-3, is KAGVTQTPRYLIKTRGQQVTLSCSPISGHRSVSWYQQTPGQGLQFLFEYFSETQRNKGNFPGRFSGRQFSNSRSEMNVSTLELGDSALYLCASKGLAGGPRPGETDTQYFGPGTRLTVL.

This rearrangement joins TRBV5-6 to TRBJ1-5; TRBD1 matches at 10 bases. Germline CDR1 is SGHDT and CDR2 is YYEEEE. V lost 4 bases to trimming and J lost 7 bases; unmatched junction nucleotides: 8. The CDR3 is 15 amino acids. The CDR3 DNA reads TGTGCCAGCAGCCCGTGGGACAGGGGAGGACAGCCCCAGCATTTT. It translates to CASSPWDRGGQPQHF.

The rearrangement links TRBV7-2 to TRBJ2-3; the D is unclear. Germline V CDR1 and CDR2: SGHTA, FQGNSA. With 5 bases removed from V and 4 bases from J, the gap between germline ends came to 13 bases. The CDR3 is 14 amino acids. CDR3 in amino acids: CASSVGGSSDTQYF. The CDR3 region has the DNA TGTGCCAGCAGCGTAGGCGGTAGCTCAGATACGCAGTATTTT.

The V and J genes are TRBV9 and TRBJ1-6; D remains ambiguous. V lost 3 bases to trimming and J lost 9 bases, with 4 bases between them. The CDR3 extends over 11 amino acids. Germline assignment: CDR1 SGDLS and CDR2 YYNGEE. CDR3 loop: CASSAPSPLHF. The CDR3 bases are TGTGCCAGCAGCGCCCCTTCACCCCTCCACTTT.

This clone was detected only a few times. This chain uses TRBV14 with TRBJ1-6, with D possibly TRBD1 on 6 matching bases. This CDR3 is built from 13 residues. The germline gives CDR1 SGHDN, CDR2 FVKESK. Deletions cut 4 bases from V and 8 bases from J, with 9 bases between. In DNA form, the CDR3 reads TGTGCCAGCAGCCTAAGACAGGATTCACCCCTCCACTTT. It translates to CASSLRQDSPLHF. Full variable domain (remainder filled in from reference TRBV14 and TRBJ1-6): EAGVTQFPSHSVIEKGQTVTLRCDPISGHDNLYWYRRVMGKEIKFLLHFVKESKQDESGMPNNRFLAERTGGTYSTLKVQPAELEDSGVYFCASSLRQDSPLHFGNGTRLTVT.

The chain couples TRBV5-1 to TRBJ1-3; unclear D gene. Germline assignment: CDR1 SGHRS and CDR2 YFSETQ. V gave up 5 bases and J gave up 0 bases, with 15 bases separating them. The CDR3 is made up of 16 amino acids. In DNA form, the CDR3 reads TGCGCCAGCAGTGTAGACCCAGGTAGCTCTGGAAACACCATATATTTT. Protein sequence: CASSVDPGSSGNTIYF. Looking up the rest from reference TRBV5-1 and TRBJ1-3 gives the full variable domain: KAGVTQTPRYLIKTRGQQVTLSCSPISGHRSVSWYQQTPGQGLQFLFEYFSETQRNKGNFPGRFSGRQFSNSRSEMNVSTLELGDSALYLCASSVDPGSSGNTIYFGEGSWLTVV.

V gene TRBV19 combines with J gene TRBJ1-2; TRBD1 aligns across 8 bases. Germline V gene data show CDR1 as LNHDA and CDR2 as SQIVND (reference sequence). V lost 8 bases to trimming and J lost 5 bases; unmatched junction nucleotides: 10. The CDR3 is 14 residues long. The CDR3 DNA reads TGTGCCAGTCGGCAGGGGGCTTGGCGGTATGGCTACACCTTC. This codes for CASRQGAWRYGYTF.

The gene calls are TRBV9 and TRBJ1-3; 8 nucleotides line up with TRBD1. The CDR3 contains 16 residues. CDR1 is SGDLS, CDR2 YYNGEE, per germline. With 4 bases clipped from V and 0 bases from J, the junction kept 6 bases outside the gene matches. The chain's CDR3 is CASSIEQGGSGNTIYF. The CDR3 DNA reads as TGTGCCAGCAGCATCGAACAGGGGGGCTCTGGAAACACCATATATTTT.

V is TRBV18 and J is TRBJ1-5; 7 nucleotides align to TRBD1. The CDR3 length is 16 residues. V dropped 2 bases and J dropped 7; count of bases not matched to a gene: 11. Germline assignment: CDR1 KGHSH and CDR2 LQKENI. The chain's CDR3 is CASSPSFDRERQPQHF. Here the CDR3 DNA reads TGTGCCAGCTCACCATCGTTCGACAGGGAGCGCCAGCCCCAGCATTTT.

This chain uses TRBV11-2 with TRBJ1-1; the D gene is possibly TRBD1 (5 bases). CDR3 length: 15 amino acids. The germline V gene encodes CDR1 SGHAT and CDR2 FQNNGV. Trimming pared 4 bases from V and 1 base from J, leaving 13 bases between. CDR3 loop: CASSWSGMSNTEAFF. CDR3 bases: TGTGCCAGCAGCTGGTCAGGGATGTCGAACACTGAAGCTTTCTTT.

The genes are TRBV27 and TRBJ1-5; D is unresolved. The germline V and J ends were trimmed by 2 bases and 4 bases, with 6 bases remaining between them. The length of the CDR3 is 13 residues. Germline V gives CDR1 MNHEY, CDR2 SMNVEV (reference sequence). CDR3: CASSLTPNQPQHF. The CDR3 DNA sequence: TGTGCCAGCAGTTTAACTCCTAATCAGCCCCAGCATTTT.

This clone was seen just once. The chain uses TRBV18 and TRBJ2-3; a weak D match, TRBD1 (5 bases). This CDR3 spans 15 amino acids. CDR1 and CDR2 from the germline V gene are KGHSH and LQKENI. The V and J ends lost 2 bases and 1 base respectively, with 10 bases between them. The CDR3 bases are TGTGCCAGCTCACCAATCACCAGGGGCACAGATACGCAGTATTTT. Its translation is CASSPITRGTDTQYF.